This T cell receptor (beta chain) was recovered during a study of OX40 agonist ivuxolimab in advanced cancers. TCRdb's table, derived via immunoSEQ multiplex PCR, lists solely in-frame clones and lacks some. The sample consists of about 70,000 clones, 86% of them appearing once. The sequencing used CD4+ or CD8+ T cells sorted from blood, collected in a trial of the OX40 agonist ivuxolimab. The TCR sequence derives from an adult with an advanced solid tumor such as melanoma, head and neck, liver or kidney cancer.

CDR3 bases: TGTGCCAGCAGTGAATATAAGGGAATCAACTATGGCTACACCTTC. Translating it yields CASSEYKGINYGYTF. V and J are TRBV25-1 and TRBJ1-2; the D is unclear. The V gene's germline CDR1 is MGHDK and CDR2 SYGVNS. The CDR3 totals 15 residues. V lost 0 bases to trimming and J lost 2 bases, with 10 bases between them.